These 16 T cell receptor beta chains originate from one sample sequenced in a study of T cells in Graves' hyperthyroidism and ophthalmopathy. What was amplified from RNA transcripts were TCR beta CDR3 regions. The TCR CDR3 was amplified in a first-round RT-PCR using the HTBI primer set. One entry per CDR3 protein results from TCRdb running MiXCR on the multiplex PCR reads. The repertoire holds over 500,000 distinct CDR3 sequences, about 46% seen once, with about two fifths in the top ten. Source material: peripheral blood or thyroid tissue (not recorded which). The receptors come from an adult woman with Graves' disease, either hyperthyroidism or ophthalmopathy (not recorded which).

The sample holds many counts of this clonotype. This chain connects TRBV19 to TRBJ2-2, with 16 bases aligning to TRBD2. The junction had 11 bases not matched to a gene; V was cut back by 4 bases and J by 6 bases. The CDR3 loop spans 19 amino acids. The V gene's germline CDR1 is LNHDA and CDR2 SQIVND (reference sequence). CDR3: CASSNRQGLAGGFAGELFF. The DNA of the CDR3 is TGTGCCAGTAGTAACCGCCAGGGACTAGCGGGGGGGTTCGCCGGGGAGCTGTTTTTT. Full variable domain (outside the CDR3, taken from reference TRBV19 and TRBJ2-2): DGGITQSPKYLFRKEGQNVTLSCEQNLNHDAMYWYRQDPGQGLRLIYYSQIVNDFQKGDIAEGYSVSREKKESFPLTVTSAQKNPTAFYLCASSNRQGLAGGFAGELFFGEGSRLTVL.

This clonotype was seen ten or more times. This sequence joins TRBV7-3 and TRBJ2-7; D unclear. The germline V gene encodes CDR1 SGHTA and CDR2 FQGTGA. CDR3 length equals 12 residues. Trimming left V 4 bases short and J 7 bases short, with 11 bases between. CDR3 bases: TGTGCCAGCAGCTCGACTTTGGGGGAGCAGTACTTC. Residues: CASSSTLGEQYF.

A word on this clonotype: One end of the junction varies from germline; a read error may be responsible. The chain recombines TRBV6-6 with TRBJ1-3; maybe TRBD1 (5 bases). Germline lookup yields CDR1 MNHNY and CDR2 SVGAGI (reference sequence). This CDR3 contains 14 residues. The CDR3 region is CASSRTGTVNTIYF. The CDR3 DNA follows: TGCGCCAGCAGTAGAACCGGGACTGTGAACACCATATATTTT.

V is TRBV20-1 and J is TRBJ2-2; TRBD2 agrees at 10 bases. Germline assignment: CDR1 DFQATT and CDR2 SNEGSKA (reference sequence). V gave up 1 base and J gave up 1 base; unmatched junction bases: 15. The CDR3 has 20 residues. The CDR3 reads CSARVLTGVWTSGNTGELFF. The CDR3 nucleotides are TGCAGTGCTAGAGTCCTCACAGGGGTATGGACTAGCGGGAACACCGGGGAGCTGTTTTTT.

This clonotype was observed many times. The chain recombines TRBV4-2 with TRBJ1-2, with a weak D call TRBD1 (5 bases). Germline V CDR1 and CDR2: LGHNA, YNFKEQ. The V end lost 1 base, the J end lost 7 bases, and 16 bases lay between the germline ends. The CDR3 sequence is 15 residues long. The CDR3 nucleotides read TGTGCCAGCAGCCAAGTTGCCAGGGTAGACGGTGGCTACACCTTC. It specifies CASSQVARVDGGYTF.

The rearrangement uses TRBV12-3 or TRBV12-4 and TRBJ2-7; D remains unclear. V lost 1 base, J lost 7 bases, and 11 bases lay in between. CDR3 length: 13 residues. CDR3 amino acids: CASSLGQLNEQYF. The CDR3 DNA follows: TGTGCCAGCAGTTTAGGGCAGCTTAATGAGCAGTACTTC.

Of note for this clonotype: A junction end diverges from the germline sequence, so it may reflect a read error. The V gene is TRBV5-6, the J gene TRBJ1-4; D remains unclear. This CDR3 has 13 amino acids. CDR1 is SGHDT and CDR2 is YYEEEE in the germline V gene. CDR3 region: CASSSTTDEKLFF. The CDR3 DNA reads as TGTGCCAGCAGCTCGACAACTGATGAAAAACTGTTTTTT. Based on the CDR3 plus reference TRBV5-6 and TRBJ1-4, the full variable domain is DAGVTQSPTHLIKTRGQQVTLRCSPKSGHDTVSWYQQALGQGPQFIFQYYEEEERQRGNFPDRFSGHQFPNYSSELNVNALLLGDSALYLCASSSTTDEKLFFGSGTQLSVL.

This clonotype was seen only a few times. The chain carries TRBV20-1 and TRBJ1-1; no clear D gene. This CDR3 is built from 14 residues. Germline assignment: CDR1 DFQATT and CDR2 SNEGSKA (reference sequence). V lost 1 base, J lost 6 bases, and 15 bases lay in between. The chain's CDR3 is CSARVLGRVSEAFF. The DNA for the CDR3 is TGCAGTGCTAGAGTGCTCGGGAGGGTTTCTGAAGCTTTCTTT.

V and J are TRBV20-1 and TRBJ1-3; no clear D gene. Germline V CDR1 and CDR2: DFQATT, SNEGSKA (reference sequence). There are 15 residues in the CDR3. The V gene lost 6 bases and the J gene lost 0 bases, with 15 bases spanning the gap. The CDR3 DNA is TGCAGTGCCAAAGCGGGGTTGAGCTCTGGAAACACCATATATTTT. Protein: CSAKAGLSSGNTIYF.

The chain employs TRBV7-9 and TRBJ2-2; D may be TRBD1 or TRBD2 (5 bases each). The CDR3 length is 12 residues. Between the trimmed V and J ends, which lost 5 bases and 11 bases, there was a span of 12 bases. Germline assignment: CDR1 SEHNR and CDR2 FQNEAQ (reference sequence). The CDR3 loop reads CASSDGTYELFF. The CDR3 bases are TGTGCCAGCAGCGACGGGACCTACGAGCTGTTTTTT.

V usage is TRBV2 and J usage is TRBJ2-2; D possibly corresponds to TRBD2 (5 bases). The CDR3 runs 11 residues. CDR1 and CDR2 (germline): SNHLY, FYNNEI. In DNA form, the CDR3 reads TGTGTGACGGGGTTCACCGGGGAGCTGTTTTTT. Translated, it gives CVTGFTGELFF. The complete variable domain, with remaining parts taken from reference TRBV2 and TRBJ2-2, reads EPEVTQTPSHQVTQMGQEVILRCVPISNHLYFYWYRQILGQKVEFLVSFYNNEISEKSEIFDDQFSVERPDGSNFTLKIRSTKLEDSAMYFCVTGFTGELFFGEGSRLTVL.

This chain uses TRBV7-3 with TRBJ1-1; tentative D call: TRBD1 (5 bases). The germline V and J ends were trimmed by 3 bases and 6 bases, with 14 bases remaining between them. Germline V gene lookup returns CDR1 SGHTA and CDR2 FQGTGA. The CDR3 runs to 14 residues. CDR3 coding DNA: TGTGCCAGCAGCTTGGGGCTTGCGGGCGCTGAAGCTTTCTTT. Protein sequence: CASSLGLAGAEAFF.

The V gene is TRBV6-1, the J gene TRBJ1-6, with D hard to call. The germline CDR1 and CDR2 sequences are MNHNS and SASEGT. Trimming took off 5 bases at V and 7 bases at J, with 6 bases between the two ends. This CDR3 has 12 residues. CDR3 DNA: TGTGCCAGCAGTTACTCCAATTCACCCCTCCACTTT. Its protein is CASSYSNSPLHF.

This clonotype showed up just a few times. This chain connects TRBV12-3 or TRBV12-4 to TRBJ2-6, with a possible D match to TRBD1 (5 bases). This CDR3 is 17 amino acids long. Trimming took off 6 bases at V and 1 base at J, with 16 bases between the two ends. CDR3 sequence reads: CASSPRGAGSGANVLTF. The DNA of the CDR3 is TGTGCCAGCAGCCCCCGTGGGGCAGGGTCTGGGGCCAACGTCCTGACTTTC.

DNA for the CDR3: TGTGCCAGTAGTGCCGACAGAGATAGCAATCAGCCCCAGCATTTT. It is translated as CASSADRDSNQPQHF. The genes are TRBV19 and TRBJ1-5, with a possible D match to TRBD1 (5 bases). The CDR3 spans 15 residues. The V and J ends lost 5 bases and 0 bases respectively, with 11 bases between them. Germline values: CDR1 LNHDA, CDR2 SQIVND (reference sequence).

The chain has TRBV29-1 and TRBJ2-7, with D unclear. From germline, CDR1 is SQVTM and CDR2 ANQGSEA. V was cut by 0 bases and J by 5 bases, with 14 bases left in between. The CDR3 totals 14 residues. The DNA of the CDR3 is TGCAGCGTTGAAGAGGCTGGCCCCACCGACGAGCAGTACTTC. Its translation: CSVEEAGPTDEQYF.